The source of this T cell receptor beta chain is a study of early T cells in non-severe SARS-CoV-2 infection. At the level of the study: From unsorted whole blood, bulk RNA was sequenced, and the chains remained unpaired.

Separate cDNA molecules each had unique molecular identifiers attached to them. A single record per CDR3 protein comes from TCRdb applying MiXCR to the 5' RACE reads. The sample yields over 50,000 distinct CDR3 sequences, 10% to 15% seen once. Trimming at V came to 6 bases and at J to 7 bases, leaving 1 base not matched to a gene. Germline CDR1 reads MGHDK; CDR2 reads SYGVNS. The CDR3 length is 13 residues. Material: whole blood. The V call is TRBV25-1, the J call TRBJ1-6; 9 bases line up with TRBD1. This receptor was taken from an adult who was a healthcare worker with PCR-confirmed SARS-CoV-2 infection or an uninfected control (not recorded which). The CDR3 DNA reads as TGTGCCAGCAGGGACAGGGGCAATTCACCCCTCCACTTT. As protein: CASRDRGNSPLHF.